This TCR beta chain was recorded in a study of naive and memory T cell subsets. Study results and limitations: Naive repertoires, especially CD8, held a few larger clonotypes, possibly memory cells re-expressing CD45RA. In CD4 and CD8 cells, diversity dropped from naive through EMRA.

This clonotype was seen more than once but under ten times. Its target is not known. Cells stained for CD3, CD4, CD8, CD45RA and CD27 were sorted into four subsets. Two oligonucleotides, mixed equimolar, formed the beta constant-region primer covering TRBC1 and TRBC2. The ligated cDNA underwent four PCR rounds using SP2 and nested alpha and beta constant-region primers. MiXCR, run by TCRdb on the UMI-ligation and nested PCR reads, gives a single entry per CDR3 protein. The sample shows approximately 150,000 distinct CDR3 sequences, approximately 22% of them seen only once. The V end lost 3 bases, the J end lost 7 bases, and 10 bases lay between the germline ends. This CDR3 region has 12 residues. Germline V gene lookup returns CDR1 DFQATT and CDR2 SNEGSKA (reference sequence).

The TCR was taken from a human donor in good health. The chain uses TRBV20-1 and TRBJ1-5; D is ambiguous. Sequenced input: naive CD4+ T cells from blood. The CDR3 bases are TGCAGTGCTAGGTCCGGGAACCAGCCCCAGCATTTT. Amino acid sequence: CSARSGNQPQHF.